The present entry profiles one T cell receptor (beta chain) with its context. The V end lost 2 bases, the J end lost 2 bases, and 19 bases lay between the germline ends. This CDR3 contains 17 residues. CDR1 ENHRY and CDR2 SYGVKD come from the germline V gene. The sample originates from a study of Ad26.COV2.S vaccination and SARS-CoV-2 variants. Treatment here: 15 to 20 received Ad26.COV2.S at low or high dose, single or two shots; about five received placebo; per-sample allocation not given. The samples date from day 63 after the first vaccine or placebo injection. Sequenced by immunoSEQ multiplex PCR; TCRdb stores in-frame clones only, minus some. The table records a few hundred thousand clones, 75% to 95% of them present only once.

This clonotype originated in a person between 18 and 59 years old who received the Ad26.COV2.S COVID-19 vaccine or a placebo. The sequencing used peripheral blood, collected in a trial of Ad26.COV2.S vaccine versus placebo. The rearrangement uses TRBV10-3 and TRBJ2-7; D is unclear. The chain's CDR3 is CAISEAPRRFEAYEQYF. In nucleotides, the CDR3 is TGTGCCATCAGTGAGGCCCCGAGAAGGTTTGAAGCCTACGAGCAGTACTTC.